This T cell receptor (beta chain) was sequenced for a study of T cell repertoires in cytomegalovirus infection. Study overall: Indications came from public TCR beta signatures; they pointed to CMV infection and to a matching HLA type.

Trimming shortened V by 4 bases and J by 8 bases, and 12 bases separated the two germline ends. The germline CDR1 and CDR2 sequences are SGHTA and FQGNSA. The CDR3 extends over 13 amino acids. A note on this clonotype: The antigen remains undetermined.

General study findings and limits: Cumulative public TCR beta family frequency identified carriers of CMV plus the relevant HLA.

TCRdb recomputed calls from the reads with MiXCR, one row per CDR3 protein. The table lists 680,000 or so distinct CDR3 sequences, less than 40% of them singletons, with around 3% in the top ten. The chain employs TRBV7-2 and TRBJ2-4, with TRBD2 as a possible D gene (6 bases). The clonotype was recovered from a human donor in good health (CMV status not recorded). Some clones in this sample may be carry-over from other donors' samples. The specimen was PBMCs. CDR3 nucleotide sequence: TGTGCCAGCAGCTCGGACCGGAGGGACATTCAGTACTTC. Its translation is CASSSDRRDIQYF.